This T cell receptor beta chain was identified in a study of neurological immune-mediated disorders. At least ten counts were recorded for this clonotype. Antigen unknown. Findings and caveats of the study: Whereas HTLV-1-associated myelopathy showed the most TCR clonal expansion, multiple sclerosis showed the least, with levels below those of healthy controls.

Synthesis of cDNA was accomplished via 5'RACE employing 10-nucleotide random UMIs. A single record per CDR3 protein comes from TCRdb applying MiXCR to the 5' RACE reads. The sample yields 40,000 to 50,000 distinct CDR3 sequences, about 1.8% seen once. CDR1 and CDR2 (germline): DFQATT, SNEGSKA (reference sequence). The CDR3 covers 12 residues. The V end lost 3 bases, the J end lost 11 bases, and 14 bases lay between the germline ends. The sample consisted of PBMCs. The sequence was collected from a woman in her 40s with multiple sclerosis. The chain links TRBV20-1 to TRBJ2-4; D uncertain. The chain's CDR3 is CSASIDGEVQYF. In DNA form, the CDR3 reads TGCAGTGCTAGTATAGACGGAGAGGTTCAGTACTTC.